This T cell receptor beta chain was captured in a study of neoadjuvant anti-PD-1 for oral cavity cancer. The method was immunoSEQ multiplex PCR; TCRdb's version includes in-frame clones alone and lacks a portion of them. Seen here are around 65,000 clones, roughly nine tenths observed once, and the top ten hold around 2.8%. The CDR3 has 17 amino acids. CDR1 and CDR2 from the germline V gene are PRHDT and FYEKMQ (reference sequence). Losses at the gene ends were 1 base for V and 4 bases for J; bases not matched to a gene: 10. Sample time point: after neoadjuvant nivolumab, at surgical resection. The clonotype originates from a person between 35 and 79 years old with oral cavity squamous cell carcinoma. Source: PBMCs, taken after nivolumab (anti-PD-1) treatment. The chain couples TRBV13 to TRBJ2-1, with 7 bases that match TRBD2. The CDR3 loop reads CASSLVGSGRSYNEQFF. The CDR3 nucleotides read TGTGCCAGCAGCTTAGTGGGTTCCGGGAGGTCTTACAATGAGCAGTTCTTC.